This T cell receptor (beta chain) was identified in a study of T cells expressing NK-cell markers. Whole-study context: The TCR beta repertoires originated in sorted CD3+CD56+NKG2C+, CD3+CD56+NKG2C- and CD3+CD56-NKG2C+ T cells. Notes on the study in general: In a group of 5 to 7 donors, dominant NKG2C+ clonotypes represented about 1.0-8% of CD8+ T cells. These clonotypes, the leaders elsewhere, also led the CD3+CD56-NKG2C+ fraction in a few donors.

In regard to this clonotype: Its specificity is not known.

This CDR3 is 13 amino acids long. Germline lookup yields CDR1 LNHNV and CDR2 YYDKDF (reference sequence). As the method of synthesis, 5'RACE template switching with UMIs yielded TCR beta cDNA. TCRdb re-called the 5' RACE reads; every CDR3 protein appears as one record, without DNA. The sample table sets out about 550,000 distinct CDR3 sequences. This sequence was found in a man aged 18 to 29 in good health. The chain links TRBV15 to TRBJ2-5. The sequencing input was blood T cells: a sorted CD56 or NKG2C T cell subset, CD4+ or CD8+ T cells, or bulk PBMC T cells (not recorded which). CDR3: CATSRGRQETQYF.